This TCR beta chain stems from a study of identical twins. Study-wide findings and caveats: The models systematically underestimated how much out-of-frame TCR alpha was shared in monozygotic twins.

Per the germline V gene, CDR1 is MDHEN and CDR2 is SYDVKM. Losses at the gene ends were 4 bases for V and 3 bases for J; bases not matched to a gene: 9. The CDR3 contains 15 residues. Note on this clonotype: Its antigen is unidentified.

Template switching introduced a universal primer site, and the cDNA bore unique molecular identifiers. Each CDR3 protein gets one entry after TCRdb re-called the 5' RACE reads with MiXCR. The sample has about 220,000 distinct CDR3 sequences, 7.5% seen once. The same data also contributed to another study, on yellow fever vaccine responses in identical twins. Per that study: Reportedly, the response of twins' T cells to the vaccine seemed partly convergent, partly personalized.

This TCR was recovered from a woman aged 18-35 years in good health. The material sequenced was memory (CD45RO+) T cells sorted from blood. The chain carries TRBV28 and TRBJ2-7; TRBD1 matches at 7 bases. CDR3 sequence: CASSSQGLGFYEQYF. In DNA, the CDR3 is TGTGCCAGCAGTTCACAGGGGCTCGGCTTCTACGAGCAGTACTTC.